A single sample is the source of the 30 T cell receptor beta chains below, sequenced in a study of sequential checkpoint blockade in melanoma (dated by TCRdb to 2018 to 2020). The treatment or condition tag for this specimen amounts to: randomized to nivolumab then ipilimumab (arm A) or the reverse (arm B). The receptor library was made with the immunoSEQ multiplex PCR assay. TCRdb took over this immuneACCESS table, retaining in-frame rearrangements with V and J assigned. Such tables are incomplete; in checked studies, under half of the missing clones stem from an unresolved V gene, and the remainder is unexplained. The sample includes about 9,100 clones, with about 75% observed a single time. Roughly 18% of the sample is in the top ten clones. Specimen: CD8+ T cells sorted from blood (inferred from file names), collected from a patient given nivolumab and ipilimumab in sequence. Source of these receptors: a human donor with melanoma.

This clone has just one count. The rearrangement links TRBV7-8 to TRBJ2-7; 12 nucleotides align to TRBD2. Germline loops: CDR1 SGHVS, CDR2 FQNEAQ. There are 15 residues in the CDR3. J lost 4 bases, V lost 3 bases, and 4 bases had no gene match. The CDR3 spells CASSFLTSGRYEQYF. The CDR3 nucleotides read TGTGCCAGCAGCTTCCTGACTAGCGGGAGATACGAGCAGTACTTC.

The CDR3 nucleotides are TGCGCCAGCAGCCAAGAAGGGGGAACAGGGGGTGTCACCAAAAACATTCAGTACTTC. It is translated as CASSQEGGTGGVTKNIQYF. The chain recombines TRBV4-3 with TRBJ2-4, with 8 bases fitting TRBD1. CDR3 length: 19 amino acids. The V gene's germline CDR1 is LGHNA and CDR2 YSLEER. V shed 0 bases and J 2 bases; nucleotides not matched to a gene: 12.

In DNA form, the CDR3 reads TGTGCCAGCAGCCTGACTAGCGTTGACACCGGGGAGCTGTTTTTT. The encoded protein is CASSLTSVDTGELFF. The chain uses TRBV6-6 and TRBJ2-2, with 8 bases identical to TRBD2. In germline, CDR1 is MNHNY, CDR2 SVGAGI (reference sequence). Trimming cost V 6 bases and J 3 bases; bases outside gene matches: 6. There are 15 residues in the CDR3.

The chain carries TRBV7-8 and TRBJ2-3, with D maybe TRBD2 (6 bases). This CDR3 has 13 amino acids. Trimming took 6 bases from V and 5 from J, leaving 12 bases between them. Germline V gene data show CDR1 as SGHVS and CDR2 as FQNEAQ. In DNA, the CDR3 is TGTGCCAGCAGACCGGGACTTGGAGATACGCAGTATTTT. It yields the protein CASRPGLGDTQYF.

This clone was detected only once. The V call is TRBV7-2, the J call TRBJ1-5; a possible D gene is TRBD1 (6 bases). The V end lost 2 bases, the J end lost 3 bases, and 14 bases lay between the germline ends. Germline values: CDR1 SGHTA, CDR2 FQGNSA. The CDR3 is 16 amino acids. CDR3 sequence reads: CASSLLGQNINQPQHF. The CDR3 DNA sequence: TGTGCCAGCAGCTTACTCGGACAGAATATCAATCAGCCCCAGCATTTT. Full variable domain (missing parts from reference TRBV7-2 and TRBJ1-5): GAGVSQSPSNKVTEKGKDVELRCDPISGHTALYWYRQSLGQGLEFLIYFQGNSAPDKSGLPSDRFSAERTGGSVSTLTIQRTQQEDSAVYLCASSLLGQNINQPQHFGDGTRLSIL.

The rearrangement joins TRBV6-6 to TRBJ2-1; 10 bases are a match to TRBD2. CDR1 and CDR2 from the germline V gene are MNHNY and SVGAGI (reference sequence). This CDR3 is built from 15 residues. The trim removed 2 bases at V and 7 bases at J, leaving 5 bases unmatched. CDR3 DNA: TGTGCCAGCAGTTACACTAGCGGGATACGGAATGAGCAGTTCTTC. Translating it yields CASSYTSGIRNEQFF.

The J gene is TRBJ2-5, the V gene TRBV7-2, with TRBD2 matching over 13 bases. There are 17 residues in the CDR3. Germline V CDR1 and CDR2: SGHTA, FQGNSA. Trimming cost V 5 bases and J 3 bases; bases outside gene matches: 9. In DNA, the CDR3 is TGTGCCAGCAGCCCGAGGACTAGCGGGAGTATAGAAGAGACCCAGTACTTC. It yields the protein CASSPRTSGSIEETQYF.

The CDR3, as DNA: TGTGCCAGCAGCTTAGGTAGCGGGAGCTCCTACGAGCAGTACTTC. Its protein product is CASSLGSGSSYEQYF. J is TRBJ2-7 and V is TRBV7-9; TRBD2 aligns across 9 bases. This CDR3 is 15 amino acids long. The V gene end was trimmed by 1 base and the J gene end by 0 bases; junction bases not matched to a gene: 1. Per germline, CDR1 SEHNR and CDR2 FQNEAQ (reference sequence).

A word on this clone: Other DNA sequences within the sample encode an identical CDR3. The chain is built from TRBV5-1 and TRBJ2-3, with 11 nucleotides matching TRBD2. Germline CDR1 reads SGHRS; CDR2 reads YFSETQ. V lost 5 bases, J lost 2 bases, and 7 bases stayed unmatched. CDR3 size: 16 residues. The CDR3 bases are TGCGCCAGCAGATCTGGGACTAGCGGCGACACAGATACGCAGTATTTT. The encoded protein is CASRSGTSGDTDTQYF. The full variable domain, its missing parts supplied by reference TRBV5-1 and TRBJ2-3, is KAGVTQTPRYLIKTRGQQVTLSCSPISGHRSVSWYQQTPGQGLQFLFEYFSETQRNKGNFPGRFSGRQFSNSRSEMNVSTLELGDSALYLCASRSGTSGDTDTQYFGPGTRLTVL.

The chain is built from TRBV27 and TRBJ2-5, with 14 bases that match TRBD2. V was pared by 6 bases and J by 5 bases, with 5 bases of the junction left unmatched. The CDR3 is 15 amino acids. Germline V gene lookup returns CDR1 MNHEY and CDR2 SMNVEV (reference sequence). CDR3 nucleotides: TGTGCCAGCAGCTCCGGGACTAGCGGGAGTGAGACCCAGTACTTC. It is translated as CASSSGTSGSETQYF.

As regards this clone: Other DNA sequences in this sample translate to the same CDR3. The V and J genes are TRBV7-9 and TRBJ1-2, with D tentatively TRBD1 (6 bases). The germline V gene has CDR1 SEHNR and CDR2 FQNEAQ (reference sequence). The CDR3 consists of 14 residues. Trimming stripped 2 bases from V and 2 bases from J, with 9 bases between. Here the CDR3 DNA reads TGTGCCAGCAGCTTATCCCAGGGGAACTATGGCTACACCTTC. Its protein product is CASSLSQGNYGYTF.

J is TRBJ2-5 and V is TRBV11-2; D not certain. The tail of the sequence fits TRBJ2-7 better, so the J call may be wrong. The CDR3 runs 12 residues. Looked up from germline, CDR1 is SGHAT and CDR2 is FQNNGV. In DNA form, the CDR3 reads TGTGCCAGCAGTTTGTCCATCCGCGAGCAGTACTTC. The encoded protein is CASSLSIREQYF.

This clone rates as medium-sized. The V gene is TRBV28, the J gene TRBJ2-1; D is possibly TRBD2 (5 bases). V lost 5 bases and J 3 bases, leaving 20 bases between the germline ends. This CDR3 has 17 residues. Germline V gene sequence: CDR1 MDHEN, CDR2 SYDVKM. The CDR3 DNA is TGTGCCAGCAGTCACTCTTTGGGGAGCGGAAACTACAATGAGCAGTTCTTC. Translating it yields CASSHSLGSGNYNEQFF.

CDR3 residues: CASSQGVVAGKTQYF. CDR3 nucleotides: TGCGCCAGCAGCCAAGGGGTCGTAGCGGGAAAGACCCAGTACTTC. The V gene is TRBV4-3, the J gene TRBJ2-5, with 8 bases matching TRBD2. Germline CDR1 LGHNA, CDR2 YSLEER. The CDR3 is made up of 15 amino acids. V dropped 1 base and J dropped 6; count of bases not matched to a gene: 7.

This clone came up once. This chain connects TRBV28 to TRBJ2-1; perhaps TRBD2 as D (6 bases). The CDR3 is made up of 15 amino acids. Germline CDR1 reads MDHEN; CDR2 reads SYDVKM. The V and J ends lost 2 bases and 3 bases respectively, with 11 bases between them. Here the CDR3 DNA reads TGTGCCAGCAGTTTAAAACTAGCCGACTACAATGAGCAGTTCTTC. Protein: CASSLKLADYNEQFF.

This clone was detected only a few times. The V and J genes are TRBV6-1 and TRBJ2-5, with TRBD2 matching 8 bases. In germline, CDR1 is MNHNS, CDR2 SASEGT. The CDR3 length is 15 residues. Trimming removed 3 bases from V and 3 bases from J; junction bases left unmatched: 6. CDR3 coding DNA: TGTGCCAGCAGTGAGGTTGCCGGGGGGGAAGAGACCCAGTACTTC. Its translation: CASSEVAGGEETQYF.

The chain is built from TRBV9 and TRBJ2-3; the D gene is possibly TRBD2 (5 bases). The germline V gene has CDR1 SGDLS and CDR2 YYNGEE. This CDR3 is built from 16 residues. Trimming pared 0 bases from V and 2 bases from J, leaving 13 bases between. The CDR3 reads CASSVVGSAVTDTQYF. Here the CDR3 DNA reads TGTGCCAGCAGCGTAGTAGGTAGCGCGGTCACAGATACGCAGTATTTT.

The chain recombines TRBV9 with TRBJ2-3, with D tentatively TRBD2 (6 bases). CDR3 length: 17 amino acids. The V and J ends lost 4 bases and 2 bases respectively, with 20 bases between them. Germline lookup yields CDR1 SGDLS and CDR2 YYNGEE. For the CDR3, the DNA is TGTGCCAGCAGCCTTACTGGCGGGCGGGATTTCACAGATACGCAGTATTTT. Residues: CASSLTGGRDFTDTQYF.

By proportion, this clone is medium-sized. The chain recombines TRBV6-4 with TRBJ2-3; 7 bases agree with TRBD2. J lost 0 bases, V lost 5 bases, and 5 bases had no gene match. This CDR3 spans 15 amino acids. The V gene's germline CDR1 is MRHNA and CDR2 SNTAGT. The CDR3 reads CASSLLGGSTDTQYF. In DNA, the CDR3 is TGTGCCAGCAGTCTACTGGGGGGGAGCACAGATACGCAGTATTTT.

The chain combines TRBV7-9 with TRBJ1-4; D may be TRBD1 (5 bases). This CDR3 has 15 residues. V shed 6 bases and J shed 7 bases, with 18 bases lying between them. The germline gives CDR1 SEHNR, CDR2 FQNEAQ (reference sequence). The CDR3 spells CASRGQDQTGEKLFF. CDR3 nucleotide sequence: TGTGCCAGCAGGGGGCAGGACCAAACGGGTGAAAAACTGTTTTTT.

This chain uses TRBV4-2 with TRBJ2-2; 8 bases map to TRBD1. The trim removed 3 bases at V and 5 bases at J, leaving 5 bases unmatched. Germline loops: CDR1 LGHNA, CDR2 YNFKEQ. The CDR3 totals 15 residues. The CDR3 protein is CASSQTDRETGELFF. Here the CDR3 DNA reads TGTGCCAGCAGCCAGACGGACAGGGAGACCGGGGAGCTGTTTTTT.

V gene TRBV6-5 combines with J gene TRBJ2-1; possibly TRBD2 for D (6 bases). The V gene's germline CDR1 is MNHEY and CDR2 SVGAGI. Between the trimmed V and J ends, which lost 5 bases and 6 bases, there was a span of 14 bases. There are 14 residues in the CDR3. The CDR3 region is CASSLGGPSNEQFF. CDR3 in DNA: TGTGCCAGCAGTCTAGGAGGGCCGAGCAATGAGCAGTTCTTC.

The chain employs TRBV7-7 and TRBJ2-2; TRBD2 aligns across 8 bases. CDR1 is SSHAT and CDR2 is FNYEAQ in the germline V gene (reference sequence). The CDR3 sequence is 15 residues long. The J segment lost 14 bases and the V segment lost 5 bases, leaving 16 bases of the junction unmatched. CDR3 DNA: TGTGCCAGCAGCCTGAAGCCAGGGAGTAGCGGGAAACTGTTTTTT. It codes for CASSLKPGSSGKLFF.

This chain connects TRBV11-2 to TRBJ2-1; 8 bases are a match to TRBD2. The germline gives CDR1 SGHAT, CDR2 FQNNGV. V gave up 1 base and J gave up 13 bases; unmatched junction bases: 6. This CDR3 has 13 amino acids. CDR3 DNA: TGTGCCAGCAGCTTAGTAAGAGCGGGGGACCAGTTCTTC. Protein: CASSLVRAGDQFF.

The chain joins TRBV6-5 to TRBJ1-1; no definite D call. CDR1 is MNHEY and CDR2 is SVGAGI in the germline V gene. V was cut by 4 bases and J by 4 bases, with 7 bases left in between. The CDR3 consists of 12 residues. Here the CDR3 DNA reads TGTGCCAGCAGTTCGACTGGCACTGAAGCTTTCTTT. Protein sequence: CASSSTGTEAFF.

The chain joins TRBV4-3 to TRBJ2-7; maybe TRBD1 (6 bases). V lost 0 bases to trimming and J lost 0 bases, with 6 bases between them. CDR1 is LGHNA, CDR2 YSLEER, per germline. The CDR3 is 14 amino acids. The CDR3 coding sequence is TGCGCCAGCAGCCAAGAGGACAGCTCCTACGAGCAGTACTTC. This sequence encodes CASSQEDSSYEQYF.

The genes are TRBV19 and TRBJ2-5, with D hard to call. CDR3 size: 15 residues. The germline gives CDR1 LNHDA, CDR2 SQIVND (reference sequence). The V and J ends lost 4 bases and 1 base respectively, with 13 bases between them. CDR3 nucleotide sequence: TGTGCCAGTAGTACCTACGACTCGACCCAAGAGACCCAGTACTTC. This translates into CASSTYDSTQETQYF.

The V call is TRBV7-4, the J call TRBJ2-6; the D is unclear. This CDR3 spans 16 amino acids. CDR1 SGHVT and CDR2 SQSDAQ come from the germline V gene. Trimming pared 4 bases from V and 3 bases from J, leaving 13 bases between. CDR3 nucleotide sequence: TGTGCCAGCAGCTCAACCAGGCGAAGTGGGGCCAACGTCCTGACTTTC. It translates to CASSSTRRSGANVLTF.

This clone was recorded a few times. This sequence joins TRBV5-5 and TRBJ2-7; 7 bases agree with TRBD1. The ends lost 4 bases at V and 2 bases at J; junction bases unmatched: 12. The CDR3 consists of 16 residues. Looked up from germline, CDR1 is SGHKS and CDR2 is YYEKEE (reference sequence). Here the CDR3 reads CASSQDEPDRAYEQYF. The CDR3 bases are TGTGCCAGCAGCCAAGATGAGCCCGACAGGGCCTACGAGCAGTACTTC.

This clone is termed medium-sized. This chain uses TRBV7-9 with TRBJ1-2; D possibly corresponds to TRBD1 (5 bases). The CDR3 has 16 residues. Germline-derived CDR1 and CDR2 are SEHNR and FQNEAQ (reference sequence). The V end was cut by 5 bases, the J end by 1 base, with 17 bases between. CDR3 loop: CASSPMRDSVNYGYTF. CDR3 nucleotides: TGTGCCAGCAGCCCAATGCGGGACTCCGTTAACTATGGCTACACCTTC.